This T cell receptor beta chain was sequenced during a study of cytomegalovirus exposure and HLA in healthy donors. PCR employed 60 Vbeta and 13 Jbeta primers. The protocol was immunoSEQ multiplex PCR, while the TCRdb copy is restricted to in-frame clones and leaves out a portion. Among 130,000 or so clones listed, around 77% were seen once. The CDR3 spans 16 residues. The V gene end was trimmed by 4 bases and the J gene end by 6 bases; junction bases not matched to a gene: 11. Germline CDR1 SGDLS, CDR2 YYNGEE. The rearrangement links TRBV9 to TRBJ2-1; 9 positions agree with TRBD1. This sequence was found in a male donor in good health and CMV-seropositive. Sequencing used PBMCs. This CDR3 reads CASSPSRGQGVNEQFF. In DNA, the CDR3 is TGTGCCAGCAGCCCTAGTAGGGGACAGGGTGTCAATGAGCAGTTCTTC.